The rows below give T cell receptor beta chains drawn from one sample of a study of identical twins' blood T cells. TCRdb used MiXCR to reprocess the 5' RACE reads, holding one entry per CDR3 protein. This sample has 300,000 to 400,000 distinct CDR3 sequences; over 25% occur once, and the top ten carry 6.1%. Sequencing was carried out using PBMCs. The receptors here all came from a woman between 18 and 55 years old in good health. Each CDR3 is given with its conserved first and last residue. Each record gives: J gene, V gene, clone size, CDR3 length, D gene, CDR3 DNA, CDR3 protein. A D gene is named only where the DNA matches it firmly. A row's size may be missing; if present it is once, few, many or a size class.

j_gene: TRBJ2-3
v_gene: TRBV2
abundance: many
len: 14
d_gene: -
CDR3nt: TGTGCCAGCAGCCGGGAGATAAACACAGATACGCAGTATTTT
CDR3aa: CASSREINTDTQYF

j_gene: TRBJ1-1
v_gene: TRBV21-1
abundance: few
len: 13
d_gene: -
CDR3nt: TGTGCCAGCAGCAAAGCAGGGGAGACTGAAGCTTTCTTT
CDR3aa: CASSKAGETEAFF

j_gene: TRBJ2-3
v_gene: TRBV9
abundance: once
len: 16
d_gene: -
CDR3nt: TGTGCCAGCAGCTCCTGGGGGACTGGGGTAATAGATACGCAGTATTTT
CDR3aa: CASSSWGTGVIDTQYF

j_gene: TRBJ1-1
v_gene: TRBV10-3
abundance: -
len: 14
d_gene: -
CDR3nt: TGTGCCATCAGTGAAGGGGGGCCCCTAACTGAAGCTTTCTTT
CDR3aa: CAISEGGPLTEAFF

j_gene: TRBJ1-1
v_gene: TRBV7-8
abundance: -
len: 16
d_gene: TRBD1
CDR3nt: TGTGCCAGCAGCTTTAGGGACAGGGGTTTGAACACTGAAGCTTTCTTT
CDR3aa: CASSFRDRGLNTEAFF

j_gene: TRBJ2-1
v_gene: TRBV12-3/TRBV12-4
abundance: -
len: 15
d_gene: -
CDR3nt: TGTGCCAGCAGTTTAGCGCAGGGGGGCCACAATGAGCAGTTCTTC
CDR3aa: CASSLAQGGHNEQFF

j_gene: TRBJ2-1
v_gene: TRBV6-2/TRBV6-3
abundance: few
len: 15
d_gene: -
CDR3nt: TGTGCCAGCAGTTACTCTCCGGTATCCAACAATGAGCAGTTCTTC
CDR3aa: CASSYSPVSNNEQFF

j_gene: TRBJ2-3
v_gene: TRBV18
abundance: -
len: 15
d_gene: TRBD2
CDR3nt: TGTGCCAGCTCACCCCTAGCGGGAACGACAGATACGCAGTATTTT
CDR3aa: CASSPLAGTTDTQYF

j_gene: TRBJ1-1
v_gene: TRBV29-1
abundance: few
len: 15
d_gene: TRBD1
CDR3nt: TGCAGCGGGGACAGGGAGCATTGGATGAACACTGAAGCTTTCTTT
CDR3aa: CSGDREHWMNTEAFF

j_gene: TRBJ2-1
v_gene: TRBV5-6
abundance: few
len: 17
d_gene: -
CDR3nt: TGTGCCAGCAGCTTTTCTCCGGGGGTGGGGATTTACAATGAGCAGTTCTTC
CDR3aa: CASSFSPGVGIYNEQFF

j_gene: TRBJ2-5
v_gene: TRBV29-1
abundance: -
len: 14
d_gene: -
CDR3nt: TGCAGCGTAGGCAGAGGGGGACTACAAGAGACCCAGTACTTC
CDR3aa: CSVGRGGLQETQYF

j_gene: TRBJ1-1
v_gene: TRBV15
abundance: few
len: 12
d_gene: -
CDR3nt: TGTGCCACCAGCCGACCGAACACTGAAGCTTTCTTT
CDR3aa: CATSRPNTEAFF

j_gene: TRBJ1-2
v_gene: TRBV3-1
abundance: few
len: 15
d_gene: -
CDR3nt: TGTGCCAGCAGCCAAGATTTTGGACAAGACTATGGCTACACCTTC
CDR3aa: CASSQDFGQDYGYTF

j_gene: TRBJ2-7
v_gene: TRBV29-1
abundance: -
len: 14
d_gene: TRBD1
CDR3nt: TGCAGCGTAGCGGACAGGGGGCGTACCTACGAGCAGTACTTC
CDR3aa: CSVADRGRTYEQYF

j_gene: TRBJ2-4
v_gene: TRBV20-1
abundance: many
len: 13
d_gene: -
CDR3nt: TGCAGTGCCCGACCCTCTAGTACTGACATTCAGTACTTC
CDR3aa: CSARPSSTDIQYF

j_gene: TRBJ2-1
v_gene: TRBV6-1
abundance: -
len: 10
d_gene: -
CDR3nt: TGTGCCAGCATGAACAATGAGCAGTTCTTC
CDR3aa: CASMNNEQFF

j_gene: TRBJ2-7
v_gene: TRBV7-9
abundance: few
len: 14
d_gene: TRBD2
CDR3nt: TGTGCCAGCAGCTTACAGCGGGGCCCCTACGAGCAGTACTTC
CDR3aa: CASSLQRGPYEQYF

j_gene: TRBJ1-5
v_gene: TRBV18
abundance: many
len: 16
d_gene: -
CDR3nt: TGTGCCAGCTCACGGTTCGCCCCTGATAGCAATCAGCCCCAGCATTTT
CDR3aa: CASSRFAPDSNQPQHF

j_gene: TRBJ2-3
v_gene: TRBV20-1
abundance: -
len: 14
d_gene: TRBD2
CDR3nt: TGCAGTGGCGGACTAGCGGGGAACACAGATACGCAGTATTTT
CDR3aa: CSGGLAGNTDTQYF